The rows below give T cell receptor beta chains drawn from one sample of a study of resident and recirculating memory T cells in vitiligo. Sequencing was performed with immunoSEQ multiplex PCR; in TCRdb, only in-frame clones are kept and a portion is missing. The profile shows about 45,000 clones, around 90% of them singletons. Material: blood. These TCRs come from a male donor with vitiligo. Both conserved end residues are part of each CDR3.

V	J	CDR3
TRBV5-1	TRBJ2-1	CASRRGQELSYNEQFF
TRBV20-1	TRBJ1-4	CSASRSEKLFF
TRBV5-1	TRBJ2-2	CASQFDRNTGELFF
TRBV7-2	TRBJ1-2	CASSSRDRRGYTF
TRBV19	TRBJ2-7	CASSDRSGREQYF
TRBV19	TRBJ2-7	CASSIVGAYEQYF
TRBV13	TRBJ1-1	CASSAQDTEAFF
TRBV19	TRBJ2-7	CASSIRAGNYEQYF
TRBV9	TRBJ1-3	CASSVDGGSGNTIYF
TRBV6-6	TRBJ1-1	CASTDRGYTEAFF
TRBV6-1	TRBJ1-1	CASGRAGDTEAFF
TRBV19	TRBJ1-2	CASSMTTYGYTF
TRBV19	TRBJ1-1	CAVGTGASGTEAFF
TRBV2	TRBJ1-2	CASMSWGGGYTF
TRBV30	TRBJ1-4	CAWNGEKLFF
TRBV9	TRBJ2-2	CASSVWEVGELFF
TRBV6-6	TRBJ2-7	CASRTDISYEQYF
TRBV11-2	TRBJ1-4	CASSRQGEKLFF
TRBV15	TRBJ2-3	CATRDSLTDTQYF
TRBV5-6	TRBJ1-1	CASSFQGENTEAFF
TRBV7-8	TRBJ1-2	CASSKNSLSNYGYTF
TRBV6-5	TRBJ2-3	CASSYETGGRFPYF
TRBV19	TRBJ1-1	CASQWRTGIAEAFF
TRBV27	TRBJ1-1	CASSLNGGTEAFF
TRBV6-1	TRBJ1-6	CASSDQSGGAGSPLHF
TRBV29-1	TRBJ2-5	CSARGLTGETQYF
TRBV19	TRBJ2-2	CASSGAFRGFGNTGELFF
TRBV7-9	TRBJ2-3	CASSLITDTDTQYF
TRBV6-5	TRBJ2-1	CASRPSGGYYNEQFF
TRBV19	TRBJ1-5	CASRLGQGSSQHF
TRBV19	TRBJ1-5	CASSIHREPPQHF
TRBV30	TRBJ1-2	CAWWTGGGYTF
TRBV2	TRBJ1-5	CASAPTISNQPQHF
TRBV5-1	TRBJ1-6	CASSLARTGHNNSPLHF
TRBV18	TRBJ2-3	CASSGERSTDTQYF
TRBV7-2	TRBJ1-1	CASSLQGILNTEAFF
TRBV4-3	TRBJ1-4	CASSHSGLATNEKLFF
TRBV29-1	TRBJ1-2	CSVGDRGNYGYTF
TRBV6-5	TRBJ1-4	CASRTTANEKLFF
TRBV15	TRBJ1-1	CATREWTGGITEAFF
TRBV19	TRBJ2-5	CASSIDPRETQYF
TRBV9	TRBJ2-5	CASSVGGSGETQYF
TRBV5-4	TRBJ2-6	CASSLDRGFGANVLTF
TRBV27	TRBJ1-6	CASSFGFTGAPAGSPLHF
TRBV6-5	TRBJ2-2	CASSYTRDTGELFF
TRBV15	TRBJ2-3	CATSRDAAGGPDTQYF
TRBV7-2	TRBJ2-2	CASSAVAGVGELFF
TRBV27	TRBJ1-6	CASSPSTGQGWSPLHF
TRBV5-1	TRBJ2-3	CASHGITDTQYF
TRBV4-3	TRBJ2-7	CASSQVQDYEQYF
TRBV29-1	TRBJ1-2	CSVEDLIQGNGYTF
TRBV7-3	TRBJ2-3	CASSFSGTSTDTQYF
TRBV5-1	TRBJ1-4	CASSSTGKTERNEKLFF
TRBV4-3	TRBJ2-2	CASSHGPRDTGELFF
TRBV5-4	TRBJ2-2	CASSQTGLAGELFF
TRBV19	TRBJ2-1	CASALAGGNEQFF
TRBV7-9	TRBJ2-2	CASSLLGLANTGELFF
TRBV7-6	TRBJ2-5	CASSFGYGGGGETQYF
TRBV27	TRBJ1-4	CASSSGFVGEKLFF